This TCR beta chain was documented in a study of somatic mutations in cytotoxic T cells in rheumatoid arthritis (dated by TCRdb to 2016 to 2017). Regarding the study in general: Patient peripheral blood (just under 31 ml EDTA) was drawn right after diagnosis and before any treatment started. Patient and control groups had essentially identical median ages. Some V beta antibody-stained T-cell populations were flow-sorted on a FACSAria II or Sony SH800 at nearly 100% purity, and sorted V beta1+ cells also underwent TCRB sequencing. A total of 60 to 80 rheumatoid arthritis patients and under 25 healthy controls underwent TCRB deep sequencing. Whether expanded CD8+ T-cell clones in untreated, newly diagnosed rheumatoid arthritis carry somatic mutations was the study question, and clonality was characterized with TCRB deep sequencing.

CDR1 and CDR2, per the germline V gene, are MDHEN and SYDVKM. The CDR3 measures 13 amino acids from cysteine to phenylalanine. Here the CDR3 DNA is all that survives: 39 bases in frame from base 1. V is clipped by 5 bases and J by 8 bases, and the sequence between their germline boundaries is 15 bases long. In regard to this clone: The specificity of this receptor is unknown. Qualities for individual bases were not recorded, and no much larger clone is one base off.

On an AutoMACS, CD4+ and CD8+ cells were isolated via positive magnetic bead selection, and their purity was verified by flow cytometry. Peripheral blood mononuclear cells were isolated by Ficoll-Paque PLUS density gradient separation. DNA was extracted from CD4-enriched, CD8-enriched or PBMC samples with Nucleospin Tissue or Tissue XS kits and quantified with a Qubit 2.0 fluorometer. What the study reported, not specific to this receptor: There was no significant difference in CD8+ T-cell clonality between rheumatoid arthritis patients and age-matched healthy controls. The slight underrepresentation of TRBV07 in patients was not corrected for multiple comparisons. In about an eighth of the roughly 60 patients, more than 20% of CD8+ cells belonged to the largest CD8+ clone, while several identical CD8+ TCRB sequences were shared between blood and synovial fluid. The expanded CD8+ clones had unknown antigen targets, and not appearing in virus-specific databases did not rule out that they were virus-specific. Healthy controls showed no age-related increase in CD8+ clonality, whereas patients did (Spearman r ~ 0.49).

TCRB CDR3 sequencing used the immunoSEQ assay on genomic DNA. Per the original workflow: When patient CD8+ clones exceeding 1% were checked against published virus-specific TCRB sequences, only a few matched. Nothing other than productive TCRB rearrangements was included in the analyses. Defining a clone by its unique TCRB CDR3 sequence, the study calculated clonality as a productive clonality index derived from Shannon entropy. Repertoire overlap for a pair of samples was computed from each clone's template counts relative to total templates per sample. V-gene usage from TCRB sequencing and V-gene usage measured by flow cytometry were correlated (Spearman r of 0.61). This immuneACCESS table, as held by TCRdb, lists in-frame sequences with V and J called but not all clones. Of the missing ones, under half trace to an unresolved V gene in checked studies; the others have no known cause. That table is the source of V, J and clone size, and D and trimming were worked out from the DNA. This sample comprises about 10,000 clones, over 75% of them detected only once. The leading ten clones occupy around 0.99% of the sample.

The receptor comes from a woman aged 18-30 years with rheumatoid arthritis. The chain joins TRBV28 to TRBJ1-2; the D segment could be TRBD1, given 6 matching bases. Sequenced: CD4+ T cells sorted from blood. The DNA reads TGTGCCAGCAGTCTAGCAGGGGTGGAGGGCTACACCTTC. Translated, this gives CASSLAGVEGYTF.